Listed here are 10 T cell receptor beta chains from one sample, sequenced in a study of blood T cell repertoires in COVID-19. Data came from immunoSEQ multiplex PCR; TCRdb stores just in-frame clones and leaves some out. This sample has 310,000 or so clones, with approximately 82% found just once. Sequenced sample: peripheral blood. Receptor source: a woman aged 50 to 60 with acute or convalescent COVID-19.

The chain has TRBV9 and TRBJ1-1; a possible D gene is TRBD1 (5 bases). The CDR3 extends over 14 amino acids. Per the germline V gene, CDR1 is SGDLS and CDR2 is YYNGEE. With 3 bases removed from V and 6 bases from J, the gap between germline ends came to 15 bases. CDR3 sequence (DNA): TGTGCCAGCAGCGCCGACGGTAGGGGTGCTGAAGCTTTCTTT. It translates to CASSADGRGAEAFF.

This chain links TRBV6-1 with TRBJ1-3; D remains unclear. Per the germline V gene, CDR1 is MNHNS and CDR2 is SASEGT. The CDR3 is made up of 13 amino acids. Trimming pared 3 bases from V and 4 bases from J, leaving 7 bases between. The CDR3 loop reads CASSDMRGNTIYF. The DNA for the CDR3 is TGTGCCAGCAGTGACATGAGGGGAAACACCATATATTTT.

V usage is TRBV7-2 and J usage is TRBJ1-2; D is possibly TRBD1 (5 bases). CDR1 SGHTA and CDR2 FQGNSA come from the germline V gene. This CDR3 contains 13 residues. The V gene lost 5 bases and the J gene lost 8 bases, with 15 bases spanning the gap. The CDR3 here is CASSLNGGSGYTF. CDR3 DNA: TGTGCCAGCAGCCTAAACGGGGGGAGCGGCTACACCTTC.

In this sample, this clone turned up a few times. Other DNA variants within this sample encode the same CDR3. The chain combines TRBV18 with TRBJ2-7; D may be TRBD2 (6 bases). The length of the CDR3 is 13 residues. V lost 2 bases to trimming and J lost 2 bases, with 7 bases between them. Germline V gene sequence: CDR1 KGHSH, CDR2 LQKENI. The CDR3 DNA reads as TGTGCCAGCTCACCAACGGGGGCCTACGAGCAGTACTTC. This encodes CASSPTGAYEQYF.

The gene calls are TRBV2 and TRBJ2-1; TRBD2 matches at 8 bases. The CDR3 sequence is 15 residues long. Germline V gene sequence: CDR1 SNHLY, CDR2 FYNNEI. The junction had 8 bases not matched to a gene; V was cut back by 7 bases and J by 3 bases. CDR3 sequence (DNA): TGTGCCAGCACCCCAACCCGGGAGGGCTACAATGAGCAGTTCTTC. As protein: CASTPTREGYNEQFF.

This chain connects TRBV3-1 (or the pseudogene TRBV3-2) to TRBJ1-1; 10 bases are a match to TRBD1. Germline loops: CDR1 LGHDT, CDR2 YNNKEL (reference sequence). Trimming removed 6 bases from V and 3 bases from J; junction bases left unmatched: 4. This CDR3 comprises 14 residues. DNA for the CDR3: TGTGCCAGCAGTCAGACAGGGGGCGACACTGAAGCTTTCTTT. Translated: CASSQTGGDTEAFF.

The chain links TRBV6-5 to TRBJ2-7; 7 bases align to TRBD2. V shed 8 bases and J 5 bases; nucleotides not matched to a gene: 12. Germline V gives CDR1 MNHEY, CDR2 SVGAGI. This CDR3 spans 14 amino acids. The CDR3 DNA reads TGTGCCAGCGGTCGGGGGGTGAGGAGCGACGAGCAGTACTTC. It specifies CASGRGVRSDEQYF.

The chain couples TRBV3-1 (or the pseudogene TRBV3-2) to TRBJ2-2; perhaps TRBD2 as D (6 bases). V lost 1 base to trimming and J lost 3 bases, with 15 bases between them. Germline CDR1 and CDR2: LGHDT and YNNKEL (reference sequence). The CDR3 covers 17 residues. CDR3 loop: CASSQGGGGVHTGELFF. The CDR3 region has the DNA TGTGCCAGCAGCCAAGGAGGAGGCGGGGTTCACACCGGGGAGCTGTTTTTT.

The chain couples TRBV18 to TRBJ2-2; TRBD1 might be the D (6 bases). The V gene lost 8 bases and the J gene lost 0 bases, with 16 bases spanning the gap. CDR1 and CDR2 (germline): KGHSH, LQKENI. CDR3 length equals 16 residues. The CDR3 spells CASTDRDTANTGELFF. The CDR3 nucleotides read TGTGCCAGCACAGACCGGGACACCGCGAACACCGGGGAGCTGTTTTTT.

The J gene is TRBJ1-1, the V gene TRBV5-1; 7 bases align to TRBD1. The CDR3 runs to 14 residues. The junction had 1 base not matched to a gene; V was cut back by 2 bases and J by 0 bases. The V gene's germline CDR1 is SGHRS and CDR2 YFSETQ. DNA of the CDR3: TGCGCCAGCAGCTTTGACAGGGTGAACACTGAAGCTTTCTTT. This encodes CASSFDRVNTEAFF.